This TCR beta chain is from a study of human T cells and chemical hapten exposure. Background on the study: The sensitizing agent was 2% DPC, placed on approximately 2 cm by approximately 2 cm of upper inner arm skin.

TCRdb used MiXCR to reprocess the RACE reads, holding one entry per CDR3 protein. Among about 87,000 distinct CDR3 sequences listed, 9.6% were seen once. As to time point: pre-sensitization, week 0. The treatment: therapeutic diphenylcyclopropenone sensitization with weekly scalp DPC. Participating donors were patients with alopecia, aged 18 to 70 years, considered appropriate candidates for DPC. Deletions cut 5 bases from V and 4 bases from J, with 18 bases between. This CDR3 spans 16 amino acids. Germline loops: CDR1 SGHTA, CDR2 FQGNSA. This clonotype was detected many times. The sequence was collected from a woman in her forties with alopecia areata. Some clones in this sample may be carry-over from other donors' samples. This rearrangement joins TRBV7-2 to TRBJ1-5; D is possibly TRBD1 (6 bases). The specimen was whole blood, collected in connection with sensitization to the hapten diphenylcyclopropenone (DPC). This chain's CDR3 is CASSPEAGVGNQPQHF. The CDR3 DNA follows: TGTGCCAGCAGCCCCGAGGCAGGGGTAGGAAATCAGCCCCAGCATTTT.